What follows is one T cell receptor (beta chain) and its context. V was shortened by 2 bases and J by 4 bases, with 14 bases between the two germline ends. The germline V gene encodes CDR1 LGHNT and CDR2 FRNRAP. This CDR3 spans 15 amino acids. This entry is derived from a study of graft-versus-host responses after intestinal transplantation. Study-level points and caveats: Association was observed between peak circulating GvH clone levels and early post-transplant HvG declines.

The assay was immunoSEQ multiplex PCR, and TCRdb's table has in-frame clones only and misses some. The sample has under 20,000 clones, about 30% seen once. The material was alloreactive CD4+ T cells from a mixed lymphocyte reaction culture, obtained before intestinal transplant. Subset given: CFSE-low proliferating T cells sorted from approximately 6-day pre-transplant mixed lymphocyte reaction (GvH or HvG direction). This clonotype originated in a human patient who received an intestinal transplant. The rearrangement links TRBV12-5 to TRBJ2-5; D might be TRBD1 (6 bases). The chain's CDR3 is CASGLRQVGGETQYF. In DNA form, the CDR3 reads TGTGCTAGTGGTTTGAGACAGGTTGGAGGAGAGACCCAGTACTTC.